This entry lists 30 T cell receptor beta chains sequenced from one sample in a study of response to subunit inactivated influenza vaccine. Via MiXCR, TCRdb re-called the RT-PCR reads, giving one row per CDR3 protein. Of 550,000 to 800,000 distinct CDR3 sequences listed, roughly 14% were seen once; the top ten hold 5.5% to 8%. Sequenced here: PBMCs from blood, sampled around 15 days before vaccination. The receptors here all came from a man between 50 and 59 years old who received an inactivated influenza vaccine.

This sequence joins TRBV5-1 and TRBJ2-5; 7 bases fit TRBD2. There are 17 residues in the CDR3. Germline trimming cut 3 bases from V and 5 bases from J; bases unmatched to any gene: 16. Germline values: CDR1 SGHRS, CDR2 YFSETQ. The CDR3 coding sequence is TGCGCCAGCAGCTCTGGGACTAATAACGGGAGCGGGGAGACCCAGTACTTC. Encoded protein: CASSSGTNNGSGETQYF.

This clonotype was seen a few times. V is TRBV4-2 and J is TRBJ2-7; 10 bases are shared with TRBD1. The ends lost 0 bases at V and 6 bases at J; junction bases unmatched: 5. This CDR3 region has 15 residues. Germline CDR1 LGHNA, CDR2 YNFKEQ. CDR3 sequence: CASSQEGQGLGEQYF. DNA for the CDR3: TGTGCCAGCAGCCAAGAGGGACAGGGGCTTGGCGAGCAGTACTTC.

The chain links TRBV7-3 to TRBJ2-3; the match to TRBD2 covers 12 bases. CDR3 length: 16 residues. Germline V CDR1 and CDR2: SGHTA, FQGTGA. The J segment lost 1 base and the V segment lost 5 bases, leaving 4 bases of the junction unmatched. The CDR3 here is CASSKGLAGRTDTQYF. CDR3 coding DNA: TGTGCCAGCAGCAAAGGACTAGCGGGACGCACAGATACGCAGTATTTT.

V and J are TRBV10-3 and TRBJ2-3; D gene ambiguous. V dropped 6 bases and J dropped 5 bases, with 6 bases sitting between them. This CDR3 spans 11 amino acids. Germline CDR1 ENHRY, CDR2 SYGVKD. CDR3 in amino acids: CAIRGGDTQYF. The CDR3 bases are TGTGCCATCAGGGGCGGAGATACGCAGTATTTT.

This clonotype came up many times. The chain links TRBV12-3 or TRBV12-4 to TRBJ2-5; the D gene is possibly TRBD2 (5 bases). Deletions cut 5 bases from V and 5 bases from J, with 12 bases between. This CDR3 spans 13 amino acids. The CDR3 reads CASSGDERETQYF. CDR3 bases: TGTGCCAGCAGTGGAGACGAGCGGGAGACCCAGTACTTC.

CDR3 DNA sequence: TGTGCCAGCAGTTTAGGACTCCTGGGGGCGGCCCAGTACTTC. It translates to CASSLGLLGAAQYF. The rearrangement uses TRBV12-3 or TRBV12-4 and TRBJ2-5; maybe TRBD1 (6 bases). The CDR3 loop spans 14 amino acids. V lost 1 base and J 9 bases, leaving 15 bases between the germline ends.

In its sample, this clonotype was seen a few times. This chain uses TRBV11-1 with TRBJ2-1; TRBD2 matches 9 bases. The CDR3 has 19 residues. Germline V gene sequence: CDR1 SGHAT, CDR2 FQDESV (reference sequence). J was trimmed by 0 bases and V by 5 bases; bases with no gene match: 14. The CDR3 DNA follows: TGTGCCAGCAGCGGCACAGGTGCGGGCGGGAGGGCCTCCTACAATGAGCAGTTCTTC. Its translation: CASSGTGAGGRASYNEQFF. Variable domain in full (rest from reference TRBV11-1 and TRBJ2-1): EAEVAQSPRYKITEKSQAVAFWCDPISGHATLYWYRQILGQGPELLVQFQDESVVDDSQLPKDRFSAERLKGVDSTLKIQPAELGDSAMYLCASSGTGAGGRASYNEQFFGPGTRLTVL.

This clonotype was seen repeatedly, ten times or more. V gene TRBV4-1 combines with J gene TRBJ2-7; no definite D call. Germline assignment: CDR1 MGHRA and CDR2 YSYEKL. The germline V and J ends were trimmed by 4 bases and 4 bases, with 11 bases remaining between them. The CDR3 contains 13 residues. As DNA, the CDR3 is TGCGCCAGCAGCCGGACGGACGATTACGAGCAGTACTTC. Its translation is CASSRTDDYEQYF.

The chain uses TRBV4-3 and TRBJ1-2, with D tentatively TRBD1 (5 bases). This CDR3 comprises 18 residues. V was clipped by 2 bases and J by 0 bases, with 19 bases between them. Germline loops: CDR1 LGHNA, CDR2 YSLEER. This chain's CDR3 is CASSQLGDGSQANYGYTF. The CDR3 nucleotides read TGCGCCAGCAGCCAACTAGGGGACGGATCCCAAGCTAACTATGGCTACACCTTC.

This clonotype was observed at least ten times. The chain combines TRBV4-3 with TRBJ2-2, with D tentatively TRBD1 (5 bases). Germline V CDR1 and CDR2: LGHNA, YSLEER. V lost 1 base and J lost 5, with 14 bases in between. The CDR3 has 16 residues. The CDR3 DNA is TGCGCCAGCAGCCAAGGACAGAGTCAAGGAACCGGGGAGCTGTTTTTT. Its translation is CASSQGQSQGTGELFF.

V is TRBV11-2 and J is TRBJ2-7, with a weak D call TRBD2 (5 bases). Germline CDR1 is SGHAT and CDR2 is FQNNGV. Deletions cut 0 bases from V and 6 bases from J, with 12 bases between. The CDR3 runs to 14 residues. The CDR3, as DNA: TGTGCCAGCAGCTTAGAGGTGGGAGAGGTCGAGCAGTACTTC. Protein product: CASSLEVGEVEQYF.

This clonotype was observed a handful of times. This rearrangement joins TRBV6-5 to TRBJ2-3; D is possibly TRBD2 (6 bases). Trimming removed 2 bases from V and 0 bases from J, with 9 bases in between. The CDR3 sequence is 15 residues long. Germline V lookup: CDR1 MNHEY, CDR2 SVGAGI. The CDR3 sequence is CASSYGGISTDTQYF. The CDR3, as DNA: TGTGCCAGCAGTTACGGCGGGATTAGCACAGATACGCAGTATTTT.

The J gene is TRBJ2-7, the V gene TRBV5-8; TRBD2 matches at 14 bases. Per the germline V gene, CDR1 is SGHTS and CDR2 is YDEGEE. CDR3 length equals 17 residues. V dropped 2 bases and J dropped 3; count of bases not matched to a gene: 7. CDR3 in DNA: TGTGCCAGCAGCTTAAGACTAGCGGGAGGGCCCGACTACGAGCAGTACTTC. This encodes CASSLRLAGGPDYEQYF.

The chain employs TRBV6-2 or TRBV6-3 and TRBJ2-7, with no clear D. CDR1 MNHEY and CDR2 SVGEGT come from the germline V gene. CDR3 length equals 14 residues. V lost 3 bases, J lost 5 bases, and 14 bases lay in between. CDR3 residues: CASSYRPPFHEQYF. The CDR3 DNA follows: TGTGCCAGCAGTTATCGGCCCCCGTTCCACGAGCAGTACTTC.

This rearrangement joins TRBV20-1 to TRBJ2-7, with 11 bases identical to TRBD2. Germline CDR1 reads DFQATT; CDR2 reads SNEGSKA (reference sequence). This CDR3 is 15 amino acids long. V shed 6 bases and J 6 bases; nucleotides not matched to a gene: 13. The CDR3 DNA reads TGCAGTGCCATTTTAGCGGGAGGGCACCTAGGCGAGCAGTACTTC. Protein product: CSAILAGGHLGEQYF.

The V call is TRBV25-1, the J call TRBJ1-4; 7 bases are shared with TRBD1. V shed 2 bases and J 7 bases; nucleotides not matched to a gene: 13. The CDR3 has 17 amino acids. Germline V CDR1 and CDR2: MGHDK, SYGVNS. DNA of the CDR3: TGTGCCAGCAGTGAAATTGGGACAGCCCACGGTAGTGAAAAACTGTTTTTT. It specifies CASSEIGTAHGSEKLFF.

This clonotype has only a few counts. The CDR3 here is CAGHGTANTGELFF. DNA for the CDR3: TGTGCCGGCCACGGGACAGCGAACACCGGGGAGCTGTTTTTT. The chain joins TRBV7-9 to TRBJ2-2, with 7 bases aligning to TRBD1. Looked up from germline, CDR1 is SEHNR and CDR2 is FQNEAQ (reference sequence). With 11 bases clipped from V and 0 bases from J, the junction kept 6 bases outside the gene matches. This CDR3 is built from 14 residues. The variable domain in full, with the rest retrieved from reference TRBV7-9 and TRBJ2-2, is DTGVSQNPRHKITKRGQNVTFRCDPISEHNRLYWYRQTLGQGPEFLTYFQNEAQLEKSRLLSDRFSAERPKGSFSTLEIQRTEQGDSAMYLCAGHGTANTGELFFGEGSRLTVL.

The V call is TRBV7-8, the J call TRBJ2-5, with no clear D. CDR1 is SGHVS and CDR2 is FQNEAQ in the germline V gene. The V gene lost 5 bases and the J gene lost 1 base, with 11 bases spanning the gap. There are 14 residues in the CDR3. CDR3 DNA: TGTGCCAGCAGCCAACAGAGTACCCAAGAGACCCAGTACTTC. The encoded protein is CASSQQSTQETQYF.

This clonotype was picked up many times. The V gene is TRBV18, the J gene TRBJ2-7, with 7 bases lining up with TRBD1. CDR1 is KGHSH and CDR2 is LQKENI in the germline V gene. Trimming at V came to 1 base and at J to 7 bases, leaving 7 bases not matched to a gene. CDR3 length equals 14 residues. CDR3 bases: TGTGCCAGCTCACCACAAACAGGGGCGCGGGAGCAGTACTTC. Its translation: CASSPQTGAREQYF.

This clonotype has only a few counts. The chain joins TRBV12-3 or TRBV12-4 to TRBJ2-1; 12 bases align to TRBD2. Germline trimming cut 0 bases from V and 4 bases from J; bases unmatched to any gene: 4. There are 17 residues in the CDR3. The CDR3, as DNA: TGTGCCAGCAGTTTAGCGCTAGCGGGAGGGCCTTACAATGAGCAGTTCTTC. As protein: CASSLALAGGPYNEQFF.

This clonotype occurred a few times. The V and J genes are TRBV7-9 and TRBJ1-2; 7 bases match TRBD1. Unmatched junction bases numbered 7, after V lost 2 bases and J lost 4 bases. There are 15 residues in the CDR3. From germline, CDR1 is SEHNR and CDR2 FQNEAQ (reference sequence). CDR3 nucleotides: TGTGCCAGCAGCTTACAGGCAGGGGGAAGCTATGGCTACACCTTC. Its protein product is CASSLQAGGSYGYTF.

This clonotype was counted a few times. The chain has TRBV6-1 and TRBJ1-2; the match to TRBD1 covers 8 bases. The V segment lost 1 base and the J segment 3 bases; nucleotides outside the gene matches: 13. CDR3 size: 18 residues. The V gene's germline CDR1 is MNHNS and CDR2 SASEGT. The CDR3 sequence is CASSEEGRTGSRYYGYTF. The CDR3 bases are TGTGCCAGCAGTGAAGAGGGTAGGACAGGGTCCCGCTACTATGGCTACACCTTC.

This clonotype was seen only a few times. The chain employs TRBV12-3 or TRBV12-4 and TRBJ2-7; D is possibly TRBD2 (6 bases). The CDR3 sequence is 13 residues long. V shed 3 bases and J shed 3 bases, with 9 bases lying between them. CDR3 nucleotide sequence: TGTGCCAGCAGTTTGCGGGAAAACTACGAGCAGTACTTC. It specifies CASSLRENYEQYF.

This clonotype was seen more than once but under ten times. The chain employs TRBV20-1 and TRBJ1-5; D is unclear. CDR3 length equals 13 residues. Trimming removed 7 bases from V and 1 base from J, with 11 bases in between. The germline V gene encodes CDR1 DFQATT and CDR2 SNEGSKA (reference sequence). This chain's CDR3 is CSVTTESNQPQHF. The DNA of the CDR3 is TGCAGTGTTACGACTGAGAGCAATCAGCCCCAGCATTTT.

The table lists this clonotype with many counts. This chain uses TRBV5-6 with TRBJ2-4; D is undetermined. The CDR3 consists of 14 residues. Per germline, CDR1 SGHDT and CDR2 YYEEEE. Trimming removed 2 bases from V and 0 bases from J, with 6 bases in between. The CDR3 loop reads CASSFLLAKNIQYF. Written as DNA, the CDR3 is TGTGCCAGCAGCTTCCTATTAGCCAAAAACATTCAGTACTTC.

V usage is TRBV5-1 and J usage is TRBJ2-1, with 9 bases matching TRBD1. Trimming cost V 0 bases and J 5 bases; bases outside gene matches: 6. The germline gives CDR1 SGHRS, CDR2 YFSETQ. This CDR3 spans 16 amino acids. Here the CDR3 DNA reads TGCGCCAGCAGCTTGGGTGGGACAGGGTGGAACAATGAGCAGTTCTTC. Translation gives CASSLGGTGWNNEQFF.

This sequence joins TRBV10-3 and TRBJ2-7; 7 positions match TRBD1. With 4 bases clipped from V and 5 bases from J, the junction kept 11 bases outside the gene matches. This CDR3 has 15 amino acids. Germline V lookup: CDR1 ENHRY, CDR2 SYGVKD. As DNA, the CDR3 is TGTGCCATCAGTGGTCTGGTACAGGGGATCGACGAGCAGTACTTC. It yields the protein CAISGLVQGIDEQYF.

This clonotype was detected a few times. The chain has TRBV20-1 and TRBJ2-3; 8 bases match TRBD2. Trimming cost V 1 base and J 0 bases; bases outside gene matches: 12. The CDR3 is made up of 18 amino acids. In germline, CDR1 is DFQATT, CDR2 SNEGSKA (reference sequence). Here the CDR3 DNA reads TGCAGTGCTAGAGTTCCCCTTAGGTTAGCGGGAAGCACAGATACGCAGTATTTT. This encodes CSARVPLRLAGSTDTQYF.

This clonotype was seen at least ten times. The chain links TRBV29-1 to TRBJ2-7, with a weak D call TRBD2 (6 bases). V was pared by 1 base and J by 1 base, with 8 bases between. The CDR3 extends over 13 amino acids. Per the germline V gene, CDR1 is SQVTM and CDR2 is ANQGSEA. DNA of the CDR3: TGCAGCGTTGAAGGCGGGACTTCCTACGAGCAGTACTTC. Protein: CSVEGGTSYEQYF.

This clonotype was seen at least ten times. V usage is TRBV12-3 or TRBV12-4 and J usage is TRBJ1-1, with D unresolved. The V gene lost 2 bases and the J gene lost 2 bases, with 9 bases spanning the gap. This CDR3 is 14 amino acids long. CDR3 in amino acids: CASSLLATNTEAFF. CDR3 coding DNA: TGTGCCAGCAGTTTATTGGCAACCAACACTGAAGCTTTCTTT.